This TCR beta chain was recovered during a study of blood T cell repertoires in COVID-19. For the study at large: The origin of the acute and convalescent COVID-19 samples was the United States, Italy and Spain.

Per the original methods: Nucleated cell counts were estimated from reference gene primer amplification. Method: immunoSEQ multiplex PCR; TCRdb's copy keeps in-frame clones and lacks some. That table gives V, J and clone size, and the DNA gave D and trimming. Among about 160,000 clones listed, over 70% were seen once. V was cut by 3 bases and J by 1 base, with 7 bases left in between. The CDR3 runs to 14 residues. Germline V gene data show CDR1 as LNHDA and CDR2 as SQIVND (reference sequence). This sequence was found in a woman aged 35 to 49 with acute COVID-19. The chain couples TRBV19 to TRBJ1-5, with D perhaps TRBD1 (6 bases). Sequencing was performed on PBMCs or T cells enriched from blood (not recorded which). The CDR3: CASSIGQSNQPQHF. In DNA, the CDR3 is TGTGCCAGTAGTATTGGACAGAGCAATCAGCCCCAGCATTTT. Full variable domain (rest looked up from reference TRBV19 and TRBJ1-5): DGGITQSPKYLFRKEGQNVTLSCEQNLNHDAMYWYRQDPGQGLRLIYYSQIVNDFQKGDIAEGYSVSREKKESFPLTVTSAQKNPTAFYLCASSIGQSNQPQHFGDGTRLSIL.